These 10 T cell receptor beta chains were sequenced from one sample in a study of T cell responses to AZD1222 COVID-19 vaccine. The table came from immunoSEQ multiplex PCR; TCRdb's copy has only in-frame clones and leaves some out. The sample carries 90,000 to 120,000 clones, 75% to 95% recorded once. This material consisted of peripheral blood, taken 28 days after the second AZD1222 dose. The receptors were sampled from an adult who received the AZD1222 COVID-19 vaccine.

The rearrangement links TRBV5-1 to TRBJ1-1, with D possibly being TRBD1 (5 bases). V was trimmed by 4 bases and J by 3 bases, leaving 16 bases between them. Germline CDR1 SGHRS, CDR2 YFSETQ. The CDR3 runs to 15 residues. CDR3 in amino acids: CASSPQGNGDTEAFF. In nucleotides, the CDR3 is TGCGCCAGCAGCCCCCAGGGCAATGGGGACACTGAAGCTTTCTTT.

The V gene is TRBV13, the J gene TRBJ1-2; TRBD1 is a possible D gene (5 bases). The CDR3 has 15 residues. Germline values: CDR1 PRHDT, CDR2 FYEKMQ (reference sequence). V lost 4 bases and J lost 4, with 16 bases in between. Here the CDR3 DNA reads TGTGCCAGCAGCTCAGAGGGGCAGCCTGTCTATGGCTACACCTTC. Its translation: CASSSEGQPVYGYTF.

The chain carries TRBV11-2 and TRBJ1-6; the D gene is possibly TRBD1 (5 bases). Trimming took 0 bases from V and 5 from J, leaving 8 bases between them. Germline CDR1 is SGHAT and CDR2 is FQNNGV. This CDR3 spans 15 amino acids. CDR3 region: CASSLDLGDNSPLHF. The CDR3 DNA follows: TGTGCCAGCAGCTTAGATCTGGGGGATAATTCACCCCTCCACTTT.

The rearrangement joins TRBV28 to TRBJ1-4; tentatively, D is TRBD1 (5 bases). The CDR3 runs to 12 residues. Germline V gives CDR1 MDHEN, CDR2 SYDVKM. With 10 bases removed from V and 12 bases from J, the gap between germline ends came to 18 bases. DNA for the CDR3: TGTGCCACCCAGGGCTCACCCGCGGAACTGTTTTTT. It translates to CATQGSPAELFF.

The J gene is TRBJ1-5, the V gene TRBV4-1; D is unclear. The V gene lost 0 bases and the J gene lost 2 bases, with 8 bases spanning the gap. Germline CDR1 MGHRA, CDR2 YSYEKL. The CDR3 has 15 residues. Here the CDR3 DNA reads TGCGCCAGCAGCCAAGAAGGTGTCGGCAATCAGCCCCAGCATTTT. It is translated as CASSQEGVGNQPQHF.

This chain connects TRBV19 to TRBJ2-3, with 7 bases matching TRBD1. V gave up 6 bases and J gave up 4 bases; unmatched junction bases: 13. The germline gives CDR1 LNHDA, CDR2 SQIVND (reference sequence). CDR3 size: 16 residues. This chain's CDR3 is CASRSLGGRGADTQYF. The CDR3 DNA follows: TGTGCCAGTAGATCCTTAGGGGGCAGGGGCGCAGATACGCAGTATTTT.

The chain carries TRBV6-5 and TRBJ2-2; D is undetermined. This CDR3 has 12 amino acids. Between the trimmed V and J ends, which lost 0 bases and 5 bases, there was a span of 1 base. The germline gives CDR1 MNHEY, CDR2 SVGAGI. CDR3 loop: CASSYSTGELFF. Written as DNA, the CDR3 is TGTGCCAGCAGTTACTCGACCGGGGAGCTGTTTTTT.

The V and J genes are TRBV13 and TRBJ2-7, with D perhaps matching TRBD1 or TRBD2 (5 bases each). The germline CDR1 and CDR2 sequences are PRHDT and FYEKMQ (reference sequence). This CDR3 region has 14 residues. V lost 0 bases and J 2 bases, leaving 8 bases between the germline ends. The CDR3 reads CASSLGGRPYEQYF. CDR3 sequence (DNA): TGTGCCAGCAGCTTAGGGGGACGGCCCTACGAGCAGTACTTC.

This clone is labeled medium-sized. The J gene is TRBJ1-5, the V gene TRBV5-1; TRBD1 is a possible D gene (6 bases). The V end was cut by 0 bases, the J end by 6 bases, with 10 bases between. Germline V gives CDR1 SGHRS, CDR2 YFSETQ. The CDR3 has 14 amino acids. The CDR3 here is CASSLEGGSQPQHF. The CDR3 DNA sequence: TGCGCCAGCAGCTTGGAGGGGGGGAGTCAGCCCCAGCATTTT.

The chain employs TRBV11-2 and TRBJ2-3, with D unclear. V lost 5 bases, J lost 7 bases, and 16 bases lay in between. Germline V gives CDR1 SGHAT, CDR2 FQNNGV. The CDR3 is made up of 14 amino acids. CDR3 sequence reads: CASSPLTPSYTQYF. The CDR3 nucleotides read TGTGCCAGCAGCCCCCTGACCCCGTCATATACGCAGTATTTT.